Shown below are 27 T cell receptor beta chains from a single sample sequenced in a study of T cell repertoires in cytomegalovirus infection. Each CDR3 protein is one row after TCRdb ran MiXCR on the reads. This table has 450,000 to 650,000 distinct CDR3 sequences, less than 30% appearing once. The material sequenced was PBMCs. These receptors were taken from a human donor in good health (CMV status not recorded). Some clones in this sample may be carry-over from other donors' samples.

As regards this clonotype: Being one base from a much bigger clone, this may be a read error. This chain uses TRBV7-9 with TRBJ2-5; D is unclear. The CDR3 sequence is 11 residues long. The germline CDR1 and CDR2 sequences are SEHNR and FQNEAQ (reference sequence). V was trimmed by 5 bases and J by 3 bases, leaving 4 bases between them. DNA of the CDR3: TGTGCCAGCAGCAATGAAGAGACCCAGTACTTC. It encodes CASSNEETQYF.

This clonotype was observed a single time. V usage is TRBV5-4 and J usage is TRBJ1-2; D not certain. There are 13 residues in the CDR3. Trimming removed 4 bases from V and 8 bases from J, with 15 bases in between. Germline loops: CDR1 SGHNT, CDR2 YYREEE (reference sequence). The CDR3 DNA is TGTGCCAGCAGCCGCGACGGGTTGGAAGGCTACACCTTC. Amino acid sequence: CASSRDGLEGYTF. Drawing the rest from reference TRBV5-4 and TRBJ1-2, the complete variable domain is ETGVTQSPTHLIKTRGQQVTLRCSSQSGHNTVSWYQQALGQGPQFIFQYYREEENGRGNFPPRFSGLQFPNYSSELNVNALELDDSALYLCASSRDGLEGYTFGSGTRLTVV.

This clonotype was seen many times. The chain has TRBV7-2 and TRBJ1-5, with D tentatively TRBD1 (6 bases). V was clipped by 5 bases and J by 5 bases, with 22 bases between them. Per germline, CDR1 SGHTA and CDR2 FQGNSA. The CDR3 covers 17 residues. The CDR3 sequence is CASSLGAGGQGYQPQHF. DNA of the CDR3: TGTGCCAGCAGCCTCGGAGCTGGGGGCCAGGGGTATCAGCCCCAGCATTTT.

The sample holds a few counts of this clonotype. The CDR3 reads CASGGTTFTEAFF. In DNA, the CDR3 is TGTGCCAGCGGGGGGACCACTTTCACTGAAGCTTTCTTT. V and J are TRBV7-2 and TRBJ1-1; weak D call: TRBD1 (5 bases). CDR1 and CDR2 from the germline V gene are SGHTA and FQGNSA. V was trimmed by 8 bases and J by 4 bases, leaving 14 bases between them. The CDR3 spans 13 residues.

The V call is TRBV20-1, the J call TRBJ2-1; D is unresolved. The ends were cut back, 6 bases at V and 9 bases at J, with 9 bases in the middle. The germline CDR1 and CDR2 sequences are DFQATT and SNEGSKA (reference sequence). This CDR3 is 10 amino acids long. The CDR3 loop is CSAHISEQFF. For the CDR3, the DNA is TGCAGTGCCCATATCAGTGAGCAGTTCTTC.

CDR3: CATSRPPKRADTQYF. The CDR3 coding sequence is TGTGCCACCAGCAGGCCCCCAAAGAGGGCAGATACGCAGTATTTT. The chain joins TRBV15 to TRBJ2-3; perhaps TRBD2 as D (5 bases). Germline V gene sequence: CDR1 LNHNV, CDR2 YYDKDF (reference sequence). The CDR3 has 15 amino acids. Trimming cost V 3 bases and J 4 bases, with 14 bases left between them.

This clonotype has a handful of counts. The chain carries TRBV20-1 and TRBJ2-1; 10 bases agree with TRBD2. The germline gives CDR1 DFQATT, CDR2 SNEGSKA (reference sequence). The CDR3 length is 14 residues. After removal of 5 bases from V and 5 bases from J, the junction contained 6 bases not matched to a gene. CDR3 sequence: CSAPEGLANNEQFF. The CDR3 DNA is TGCAGTGCTCCGGAGGGACTAGCGAACAATGAGCAGTTCTTC.

This chain connects TRBV7-6 to TRBJ2-5, with 8 bases that match TRBD2. The germline gives CDR1 SGHVS, CDR2 FNYEAQ. CDR3 length: 16 residues. Trimming removed 3 bases from V and 5 bases from J; junction bases left unmatched: 11. The CDR3: CASSFGPAGVIETQYF. CDR3 nucleotides: TGTGCCAGCAGCTTCGGCCCAGCGGGAGTGATCGAGACCCAGTACTTC.

The J gene is TRBJ1-3, the V gene TRBV6-1; the D is unclear. Trimming removed 5 bases at V and 0 bases at J, with 11 bases between. Germline V gene lookup returns CDR1 MNHNS and CDR2 SASEGT. There are 15 residues in the CDR3. CDR3 amino acids: CASSLHPSSGNTIYF. DNA for the CDR3: TGTGCCAGCAGTCTACATCCGAGCTCTGGAAACACCATATATTTT.

The genes are TRBV19 and TRBJ1-4; TRBD1 is a possible D gene (6 bases). Trimming took off 7 bases at V and 5 bases at J, with 17 bases between the two ends. Germline loops: CDR1 LNHDA, CDR2 SQIVND (reference sequence). There are 15 residues in the CDR3. The CDR3, as DNA: TGTGCCAGTACCTCCGACAGGTTAGGAAATGAAAAACTGTTTTTT. Translation gives CASTSDRLGNEKLFF.

This clonotype was seen only a few times. The CDR3 spells CASSRDASYNSPLHF. The CDR3 DNA sequence: TGTGCCAGCAGTCGGGACGCTTCGTATAATTCACCCCTCCACTTT. J is TRBJ1-6 and V is TRBV6-1, with D perhaps TRBD1 (5 bases). This CDR3 contains 15 residues. Germline loops: CDR1 MNHNS, CDR2 SASEGT. V gave up 5 bases and J gave up 4 bases, with 12 bases separating them.

There are many counts of this clonotype. The chain couples TRBV12-3 or TRBV12-4 to TRBJ1-5; D not certain. The length of the CDR3 is 15 residues. Trimming stripped 3 bases from V and 1 base from J, with 10 bases between. The CDR3 DNA follows: TGTGCCAGCAGTTTGGTGGCTTCAAGCAATCAGCCCCAGCATTTT. The encoded protein is CASSLVASSNQPQHF.

This clonotype was detected only a few times. The chain couples TRBV11-2 to TRBJ1-1, with a weak D call TRBD1 (5 bases). The CDR3 has 15 amino acids. Germline CDR1 reads SGHAT; CDR2 reads FQNNGV. Trimming removed 3 bases from V and 1 base from J, with 12 bases in between. The CDR3: CASSFGHPSNTEAFF. In nucleotides, the CDR3 is TGTGCCAGCAGCTTCGGACATCCATCGAACACTGAAGCTTTCTTT.

V usage is TRBV11-2 and J usage is TRBJ2-3; D possibly corresponds to TRBD2 (5 bases). Germline V CDR1 and CDR2: SGHAT, FQNNGV. This CDR3 has 15 amino acids. Trimming left V 2 bases short and J 0 bases short, with 9 bases between. The CDR3 is CASSLQPSSTDTQYF. The CDR3 coding sequence is TGTGCCAGCAGCTTACAGCCTAGCAGCACAGATACGCAGTATTTT.

The chain joins TRBV12-3 or TRBV12-4 to TRBJ2-7; D is ambiguous. The V and J ends lost 2 bases and 6 bases respectively, with 11 bases between them. The CDR3 has 13 residues. The DNA of the CDR3 is TGTGCCAGCAGTTTAAGGGTTCGAGGCGAGCAGTACTTC. It is translated as CASSLRVRGEQYF.

This chain connects TRBV18 to TRBJ1-1; 8 bases fit TRBD1. The V gene end was trimmed by 3 bases and the J gene end by 11 bases; junction bases not matched to a gene: 8. The germline V gene encodes CDR1 KGHSH and CDR2 LQKENI. The length of the CDR3 is 13 residues. DNA of the CDR3: TGTGCCAGCTCACCCGACAGGGGAGGGTCGGCTTTCTTT. Translated: CASSPDRGGSAFF.

This clonotype has a handful of counts. This sequence joins TRBV24-1 and TRBJ2-1; weak D call: TRBD2 (5 bases). This CDR3 has 14 residues. CDR1 and CDR2 from the germline V gene are KGHDR and SFDVKD. V lost 4 bases to trimming and J lost 8 bases, with 14 bases between them. The CDR3 loop reads CATSESSLLDEQFF. CDR3 in DNA: TGTGCCACCAGTGAATCTAGCTTATTGGATGAGCAGTTCTTC.

This clonotype was recorded a few times. This chain joins TRBV29-1 and TRBJ1-2; a possible D gene is TRBD1 (6 bases). The germline V and J ends were trimmed by 3 bases and 3 bases, with 17 bases remaining between them. The germline gives CDR1 SQVTM, CDR2 ANQGSEA. This CDR3 comprises 15 residues. In DNA form, the CDR3 reads TGCAGCGTTGACTACAGGGACATTCGGTACTATGGCTACACCTTC. This encodes CSVDYRDIRYYGYTF.

This clonotype was counted many times. This chain joins TRBV11-2 and TRBJ2-7, with 14 bases lining up with TRBD2. With 4 bases clipped from V and 9 bases from J, the junction kept 11 bases outside the gene matches. Germline CDR1 SGHAT, CDR2 FQNNGV. The length of the CDR3 is 16 residues. The CDR3 reads CASSSPWGLAGERQYV. The CDR3 nucleotides read TGTGCCAGCAGCTCCCCATGGGGACTAGCGGGAGAACGGCAGTACGTC.

The chain uses TRBV12-3 or TRBV12-4 and TRBJ2-7, with TRBD2 as a possible D gene (6 bases). Trimming left V 5 bases short and J 3 bases short, with 11 bases between. CDR3 size: 13 residues. The DNA of the CDR3 is TGTGCCAGCAGTCAGATTAGCGGCTACGAGCAGTACGTC. Amino acid sequence: CASSQISGYEQYV.

The rearrangement uses TRBV18 and TRBJ2-7; 9 bases fit TRBD1. From germline, CDR1 is KGHSH and CDR2 LQKENI. With 3 bases clipped from V and 0 bases from J, the junction kept 3 bases outside the gene matches. This CDR3 has 15 residues. The DNA for the CDR3 is TGTGCCAGCTCACCGGGGGGACAGGGCTCCTACGAGCAGTACTTC. It encodes CASSPGGQGSYEQYF.

J is TRBJ1-1 and V is TRBV5-1; the match to TRBD1 covers 8 bases. Trimming cost V 3 bases and J 8 bases; bases outside gene matches: 6. The CDR3 runs to 13 residues. The germline V gene encodes CDR1 SGHRS and CDR2 YFSETQ. The CDR3 loop is CASSWDRTVEAFF. The DNA of the CDR3 is TGCGCCAGCAGCTGGGACAGGACAGTGGAAGCTTTCTTT.

The chain combines TRBV14 with TRBJ2-1; D is unresolved. V was pared by 1 base and J by 2 bases, with 15 bases between. Germline V gene sequence: CDR1 SGHDN, CDR2 FVKESK. The CDR3 has 17 amino acids. This CDR3 reads CASSQGFLGAAYNEQFF. The CDR3 DNA follows: TGTGCCAGCAGCCAAGGGTTTCTCGGAGCCGCCTACAATGAGCAGTTCTTC.

This chain joins TRBV11-2 and TRBJ2-1; 10 nucleotides align to TRBD2. Germline V CDR1 and CDR2: SGHAT, FQNNGV. V shed 7 bases and J 4 bases; nucleotides not matched to a gene: 7. The CDR3 length is 15 residues. CDR3 bases: TGTGCCAGCACCCAGGGGACTAGCGCTTACAATGAGCAGTTCTTC. This encodes CASTQGTSAYNEQFF.

This chain joins TRBV20-1 and TRBJ2-3, with 11 bases that match TRBD2. CDR1 DFQATT and CDR2 SNEGSKA come from the germline V gene (reference sequence). This CDR3 has 15 residues. The junction had 6 bases not matched to a gene; V was cut back by 3 bases and J by 4 bases. The CDR3 nucleotides are TGCAGTGCTAGCCAACTAGCGGGAGTGGCAGATACGCAGTATTTT. Translation gives CSASQLAGVADTQYF.

The rearrangement links TRBV28 to TRBJ1-4, with 7 nucleotides matching TRBD1. Unmatched junction bases numbered 11, after V lost 5 bases and J lost 8 bases. From germline, CDR1 is MDHEN and CDR2 SYDVKM. This CDR3 comprises 15 residues. DNA of the CDR3: TGTGCCAGCAGTCTTCCCGGCAGGGGGGTAGAAAAACTGTTTTTT. Translated: CASSLPGRGVEKLFF.

This clonotype was recorded at least ten times. The rearrangement joins TRBV7-9 to TRBJ1-3; no firm D call. The germline V gene encodes CDR1 SEHNR and CDR2 FQNEAQ (reference sequence). CDR3 size: 15 residues. V dropped 7 bases and J dropped 4 bases, with 17 bases sitting between them. CDR3 nucleotides: TGTGCCAGCAACCCCTCGACCGACAAAGGAAACACCATATATTTT. Its protein is CASNPSTDKGNTIYF.